Given below is one T cell receptor beta chain in context. What it binds is unknown. A fixed 40 ng of plasma cfDNA was loaded per sample. TCRdb's copy holds only in-frame clones and misses some; the assay was immunoSEQ multiplex PCR. The sample contains approximately 6,000 clones, around nine tenths of which appear only once. V was shortened by 2 bases and J by 5 bases, with 9 bases between the two germline ends. Germline loops: CDR1 SGHDN, CDR2 FVKESK. This CDR3 spans 13 amino acids. The sample is drawn from a study of blood T cell dynamics during melanoma immunotherapy. The time point: pre-treatment baseline. The study's findings and limits: A W3 rise in cfDNA rearrangement score marked disease control, not progression.

Source: cell-free DNA from blood, taken from a patient treated with checkpoint blockade. This TCR derives from a human donor with melanoma. The chain joins TRBV14 to TRBJ2-5, with D unresolved. Written as DNA, the CDR3 is TGTGCCAGCAGCCAATCACTCGGTGAGACCCAGTACTTC. It codes for CASSQSLGETQYF.